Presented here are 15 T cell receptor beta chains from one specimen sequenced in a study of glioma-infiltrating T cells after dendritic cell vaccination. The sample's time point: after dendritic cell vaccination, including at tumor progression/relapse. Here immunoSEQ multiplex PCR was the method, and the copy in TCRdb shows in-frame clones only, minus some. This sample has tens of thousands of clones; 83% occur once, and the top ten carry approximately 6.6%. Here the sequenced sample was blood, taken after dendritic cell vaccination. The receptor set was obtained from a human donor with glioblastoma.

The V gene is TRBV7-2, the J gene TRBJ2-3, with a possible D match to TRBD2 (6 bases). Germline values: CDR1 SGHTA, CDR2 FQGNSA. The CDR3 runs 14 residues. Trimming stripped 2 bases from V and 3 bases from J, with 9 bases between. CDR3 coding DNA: TGTGCCAGCAGCTTATCGACTAGAACAGATACGCAGTATTTT. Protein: CASSLSTRTDTQYF.

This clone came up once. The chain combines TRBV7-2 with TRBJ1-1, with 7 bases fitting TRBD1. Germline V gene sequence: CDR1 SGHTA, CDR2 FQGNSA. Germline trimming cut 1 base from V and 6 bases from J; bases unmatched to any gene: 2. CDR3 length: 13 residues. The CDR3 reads CASSLEGGAEAFF. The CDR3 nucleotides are TGTGCCAGCAGCTTAGAAGGGGGCGCTGAAGCTTTCTTT.

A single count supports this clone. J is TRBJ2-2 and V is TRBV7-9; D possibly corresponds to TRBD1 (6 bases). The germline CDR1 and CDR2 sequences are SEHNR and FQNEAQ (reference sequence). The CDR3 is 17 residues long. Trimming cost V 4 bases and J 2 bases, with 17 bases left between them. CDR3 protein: CASSSEDPTGNTGELFF. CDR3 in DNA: TGTGCCAGCAGCTCCGAAGACCCGACAGGTAACACCGGGGAGCTGTTTTTT.

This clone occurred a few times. The chain's CDR3 is CASSGERPLTGNTIYF. The CDR3 coding sequence is TGTGCCAGCAGTGGTGAGAGGCCCCTGACTGGAAACACCATATATTTT. This sequence joins TRBV2 and TRBJ1-3, with D hard to call. The CDR3 covers 16 residues. The V gene's germline CDR1 is SNHLY and CDR2 FYNNEI. Trimming stripped 4 bases from V and 2 bases from J, with 15 bases between. The variable domain in full, completed from reference TRBV2 and TRBJ1-3, reads EPEVTQTPSHQVTQMGQEVILRCVPISNHLYFYWYRQILGQKVEFLVSFYNNEISEKSEIFDDQFSVERPDGSNFTLKIRSTKLEDSAMYFCASSGERPLTGNTIYFGEGSWLTVV.

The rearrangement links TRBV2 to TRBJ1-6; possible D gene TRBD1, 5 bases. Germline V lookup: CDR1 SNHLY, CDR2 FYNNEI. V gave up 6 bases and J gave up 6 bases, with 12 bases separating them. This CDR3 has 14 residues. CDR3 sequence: CASSAGRGNSPLHF. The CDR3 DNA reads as TGTGCCAGCAGCGCGGGACGGGGTAATTCACCCCTCCACTTT.

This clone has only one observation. The CDR3 reads CASSRRGETQYF. In nucleotides, the CDR3 is TGTGCCAGCAGCCGCCGGGGAGAGACCCAGTACTTC. V and J are TRBV5-4 and TRBJ2-5, with a possible D match to TRBD2 (5 bases). V dropped 4 bases and J dropped 4 bases, with 8 bases sitting between them. The germline V gene has CDR1 SGHNT and CDR2 YYREEE (reference sequence). The CDR3 loop spans 12 amino acids.

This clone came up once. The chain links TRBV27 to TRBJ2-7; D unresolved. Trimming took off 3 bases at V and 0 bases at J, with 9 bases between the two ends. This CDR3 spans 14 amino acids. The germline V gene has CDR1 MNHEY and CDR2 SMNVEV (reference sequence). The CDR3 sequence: CASSFIGDSYEQYF. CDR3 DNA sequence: TGTGCCAGCAGTTTTATCGGAGACTCCTACGAGCAGTACTTC.

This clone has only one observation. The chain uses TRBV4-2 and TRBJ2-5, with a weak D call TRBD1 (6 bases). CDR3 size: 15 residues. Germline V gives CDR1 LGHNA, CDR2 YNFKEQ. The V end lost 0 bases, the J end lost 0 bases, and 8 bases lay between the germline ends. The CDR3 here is CASSQERGYQETQYF. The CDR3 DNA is TGTGCCAGCAGCCAAGAGAGGGGGTACCAAGAGACCCAGTACTTC.

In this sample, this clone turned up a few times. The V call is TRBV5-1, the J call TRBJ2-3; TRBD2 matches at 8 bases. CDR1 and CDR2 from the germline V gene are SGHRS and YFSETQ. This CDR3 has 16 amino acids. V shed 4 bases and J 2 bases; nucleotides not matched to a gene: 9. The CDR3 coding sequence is TGCGCCAGCAGCCTGGGACTAGTGGGAGCCACAGATACGCAGTATTTT. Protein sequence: CASSLGLVGATDTQYF.

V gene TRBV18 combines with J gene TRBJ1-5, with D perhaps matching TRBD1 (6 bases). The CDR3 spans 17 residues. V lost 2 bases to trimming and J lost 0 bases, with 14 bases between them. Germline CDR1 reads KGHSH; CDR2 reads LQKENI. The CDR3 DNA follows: TGTGCCAGCTCACCAGCAGGGGCCGGATATAGCAATCAGCCCCAGCATTTT. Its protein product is CASSPAGAGYSNQPQHF.

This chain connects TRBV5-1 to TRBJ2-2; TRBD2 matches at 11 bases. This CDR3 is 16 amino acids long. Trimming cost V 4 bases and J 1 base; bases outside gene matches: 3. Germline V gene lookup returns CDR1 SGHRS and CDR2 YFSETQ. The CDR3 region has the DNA TGCGCCAGCAGCACTCTAGCGGGGGGGAACACCGGGGAGCTGTTTTTT. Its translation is CASSTLAGGNTGELFF.

Written as DNA, the CDR3 is TGTGCCAGTAGTAACACTTGGACAGCCAACTATGGCTACACCTTC. The encoded protein is CASSNTWTANYGYTF. V is TRBV19 and J is TRBJ1-2; possible D gene TRBD1, 6 bases. The germline CDR1 and CDR2 sequences are LNHDA and SQIVND (reference sequence). The CDR3 sequence is 15 residues long. With 4 bases removed from V and 2 bases from J, the gap between germline ends came to 14 bases.

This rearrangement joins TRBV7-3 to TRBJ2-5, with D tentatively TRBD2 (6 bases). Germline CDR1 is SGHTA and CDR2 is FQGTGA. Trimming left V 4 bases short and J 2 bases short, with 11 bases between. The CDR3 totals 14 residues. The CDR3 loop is CASSSGLGQETQYF. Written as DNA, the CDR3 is TGTGCCAGCAGCTCGGGACTGGGGCAAGAGACCCAGTACTTC.

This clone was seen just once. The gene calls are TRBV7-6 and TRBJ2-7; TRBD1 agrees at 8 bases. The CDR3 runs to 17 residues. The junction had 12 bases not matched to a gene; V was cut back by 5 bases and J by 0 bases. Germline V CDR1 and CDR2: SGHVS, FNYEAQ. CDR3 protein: CASSQPLGQDNSYEQYF. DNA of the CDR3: TGTGCCAGCAGCCAGCCCTTGGGACAGGACAACTCCTACGAGCAGTACTTC.

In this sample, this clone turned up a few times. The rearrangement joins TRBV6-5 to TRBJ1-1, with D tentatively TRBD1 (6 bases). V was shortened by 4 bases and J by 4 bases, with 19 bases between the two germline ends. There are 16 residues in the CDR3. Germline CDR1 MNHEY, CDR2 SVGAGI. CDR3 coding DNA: TGTGCCAGCAGTTTCCGGGACACCAGGGTATCCACTGAAGCTTTCTTT. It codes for CASSFRDTRVSTEAFF.